What follows are 5 T cell receptor beta chains derived from one specimen sequenced in a study of OX40 agonist ivuxolimab in advanced cancers. Profiling relied on immunoSEQ multiplex PCR, and the TCRdb table lists in-frame clones only, not all of them. Of over 65,000 clones detected, 70% to 90% appear once; the ten largest clones hold under 2%. Sample: CD4+ or CD8+ T cells sorted from blood, taken in a trial of the OX40 agonist ivuxolimab. Every receptor here comes from an adult with an advanced solid tumor such as melanoma, head and neck, liver or kidney cancer.

The chain has TRBV15 and TRBJ2-5, with a possible D match to TRBD1 (6 bases). Germline V gives CDR1 LNHNV, CDR2 YYDKDF (reference sequence). V shed 3 bases and J shed 5 bases, with 13 bases lying between them. There are 14 residues in the CDR3. CDR3: CATSRPGVGETQYF. DNA for the CDR3: TGTGCCACCAGCAGGCCAGGGGTGGGGGAGACCCAGTACTTC.

CDR3 nucleotide sequence: TGCGCCAGCCGGGGACAGGGTCTCTCTGGGGCCAACGTCCTGACTTTC. Translated, it gives CASRGQGLSGANVLTF. The chain carries TRBV5-1 and TRBJ2-6, with 9 positions matching TRBD1. This CDR3 has 16 amino acids. Unmatched junction bases numbered 5, after V lost 7 bases and J lost 0 bases. The germline gives CDR1 SGHRS, CDR2 YFSETQ.

The rearrangement joins TRBV5-1 to TRBJ2-1, with 7 bases lining up with TRBD2. The CDR3 consists of 15 residues. J gave up 5 bases and V 1 base, and 6 bases lay outside the gene matches. CDR1 is SGHRS, CDR2 YFSETQ, per germline. CDR3 DNA sequence: TGCGCCAGCAGCTTGAGGCGGGGGAGTGACAATGAGCAGTTCTTC. It translates to CASSLRRGSDNEQFF.

The gene calls are TRBV19 and TRBJ2-7; maybe TRBD1 (5 bases). The V end lost 4 bases, the J end lost 6 bases, and 13 bases lay between the germline ends. The CDR3 sequence is 13 residues long. CDR1 and CDR2 from the germline V gene are LNHDA and SQIVND (reference sequence). CDR3 loop: CASSTGRVTEQYF. In DNA, the CDR3 is TGTGCCAGTAGTACGGGCAGGGTCACCGAGCAGTACTTC.

J is TRBJ1-3 and V is TRBV15, with D hard to call. This CDR3 has 15 residues. The V gene lost 0 bases and the J gene lost 2 bases, with 8 bases spanning the gap. CDR1 and CDR2 from the germline V gene are LNHNV and YYDKDF (reference sequence). CDR3 amino acids: CATSRDRGPGNTIYF. The CDR3 region has the DNA TGTGCCACCAGCAGAGATCGGGGTCCTGGAAACACCATATATTTT.